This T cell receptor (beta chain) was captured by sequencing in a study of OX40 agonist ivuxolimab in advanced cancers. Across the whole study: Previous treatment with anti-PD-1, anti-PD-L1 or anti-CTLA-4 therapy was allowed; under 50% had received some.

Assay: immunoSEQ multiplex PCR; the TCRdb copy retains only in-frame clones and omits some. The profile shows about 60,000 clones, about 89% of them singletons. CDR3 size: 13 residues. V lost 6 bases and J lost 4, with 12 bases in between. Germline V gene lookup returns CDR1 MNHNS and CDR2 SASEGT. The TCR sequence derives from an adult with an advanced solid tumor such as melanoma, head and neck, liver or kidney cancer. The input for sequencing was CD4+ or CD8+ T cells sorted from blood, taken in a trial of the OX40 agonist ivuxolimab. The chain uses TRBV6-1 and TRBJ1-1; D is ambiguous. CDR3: CASRGEGRTEAFF. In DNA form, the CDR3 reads TGTGCCAGCAGGGGCGAGGGTCGCACTGAAGCTTTCTTT.